Below are 29 T cell receptor beta chains sequenced from a single sample in a study of molecular identifiers for immune sequencing clone quantification. TCRdb redid the calling of the PCR reads with MiXCR, one entry per CDR3 protein. The sample records 85,000 to 100,000 distinct CDR3 sequences, roughly 24% being singletons. The sample was naive CD8+ T cells from blood, with Jurkat cell RNA spiked in. Subset here: FACS-sorted CD8+CD4-CCR7+CD45RA+ naive T cells. The source of these receptors is a human donor in good health. Some libraries in this study had Jurkat cell RNA spiked in.

In its sample, this clonotype was seen many times. The J gene is TRBJ2-6, the V gene TRBV5-1, with 11 positions matching TRBD1. Germline loops: CDR1 SGHRS, CDR2 YFSETQ. The CDR3 extends over 17 amino acids. V trimming: 4 bases; J trimming: 2 bases; junction bases outside the gene matches: 5. The CDR3: CASSPDRGPAGANVLTF. CDR3 nucleotides: TGCGCCAGCAGCCCGGACAGGGGGCCCGCTGGGGCCAACGTCCTGACTTTC.

The table lists this clonotype with many counts. The rearrangement uses TRBV19 and TRBJ2-7; weak D call: TRBD1 (6 bases). Trimming pared 4 bases from V and 2 bases from J, leaving 9 bases between. The germline V gene has CDR1 LNHDA and CDR2 SQIVND (reference sequence). The CDR3 covers 13 residues. This CDR3 is CASSRDIPYEQYF. CDR3 DNA sequence: TGTGCCAGTAGTAGGGACATCCCCTACGAGCAGTACTTC.

V gene TRBV20-1 combines with J gene TRBJ1-1; 9 bases agree with TRBD1. The CDR3 loop spans 15 amino acids. After removal of 0 bases from V and 7 bases from J, the junction contained 9 bases not matched to a gene. CDR1 is DFQATT and CDR2 is SNEGSKA in the germline V gene (reference sequence). Written as DNA, the CDR3 is TGCAGTGCTAGAGATCTCACAGGGGGCTTGCGTGAAGCTTTCTTT. It codes for CSARDLTGGLREAFF.

At least ten counts were recorded for this clonotype. This sequence joins TRBV9 and TRBJ2-3; D is ambiguous. The CDR3 is 16 amino acids. Deletions cut 0 bases from V and 1 base from J, with 12 bases between. CDR1 and CDR2 (germline): SGDLS, YYNGEE. CDR3 residues: CASSVGAGFGTDTQYF. In DNA, the CDR3 is TGTGCCAGCAGCGTAGGAGCTGGGTTCGGCACAGATACGCAGTATTTT. The whole variable domain, filled in from reference TRBV9 and TRBJ2-3, reads DSGVTQTPKHLITATGQRVTLRCSPRSGDLSVYWYQQSLDQGLQFLIQYYNGEERAKGNILERFSAQQFPDLHSELNLSSLELGDSALYFCASSVGAGFGTDTQYFGPGTRLTVL.

The chain uses TRBV3-1 and TRBJ2-7, with 12 bases aligning to TRBD2. The CDR3 loop spans 16 amino acids. The ends lost 4 bases at V and 6 bases at J; junction bases unmatched: 10. Looked up from germline, CDR1 is LGHDT and CDR2 is YNNKEL (reference sequence). CDR3 amino acids: CASSRDLLAGGGEQYF. DNA of the CDR3: TGTGCCAGCAGCCGGGATCTCCTAGCGGGAGGGGGCGAGCAGTACTTC.

This clonotype was seen ten or more times. This chain connects TRBV7-9 to TRBJ1-1; 10 bases match TRBD1. Germline lookup yields CDR1 SEHNR and CDR2 FQNEAQ (reference sequence). The CDR3 length is 16 residues. V lost 4 bases and J lost 4; bases outside the gene matches: 9. CDR3 in DNA: TGTGCCAGCAGCTCACTTTGGACAGGGGGAAGCACTGAAGCTTTCTTT. Translated, it gives CASSSLWTGGSTEAFF. Looking up the rest from reference TRBV7-9 and TRBJ1-1 gives the full variable domain: DTGVSQNPRHKITKRGQNVTFRCDPISEHNRLYWYRQTLGQGPEFLTYFQNEAQLEKSRLLSDRFSAERPKGSFSTLEIQRTEQGDSAMYLCASSSLWTGGSTEAFFGQGTRLTVV.

This clonotype occurred many times. CDR3 nucleotide sequence: TGTGCCAGCACCTCTCAGGGGGCCCTCACAGATACGCAGTATTTT. Translating it yields CASTSQGALTDTQYF. The chain couples TRBV6-5 to TRBJ2-3; TRBD1 matches at 8 bases. This CDR3 is built from 15 residues. Looked up from germline, CDR1 is MNHEY and CDR2 is SVGAGI. V trimming: 7 bases; J trimming: 2 bases; junction bases outside the gene matches: 8.

Only a few counts were recorded for this clonotype. This chain connects TRBV4-3 to TRBJ2-7, with no clear D. CDR1 and CDR2 from the germline V gene are LGHNA and YSLEER. Trimming took 0 bases from V and 1 from J, leaving 13 bases between them. The CDR3 has 16 residues. The CDR3 here is CASSQEWELPSYEQYF. In nucleotides, the CDR3 is TGCGCCAGCAGCCAAGAGTGGGAACTACCATCCTACGAGCAGTACTTC.

This clonotype was seen at least ten times. The genes are TRBV6-5 and TRBJ2-2; 10 bases match TRBD1. After removal of 4 bases from V and 1 base from J, the junction contained 12 bases not matched to a gene. Looked up from germline, CDR1 is MNHEY and CDR2 is SVGAGI. The CDR3 runs 19 residues. The CDR3 sequence is CASSSYPGTGVVNTGELFF. DNA for the CDR3: TGTGCCAGCAGTTCCTACCCGGGGACAGGGGTCGTGAACACCGGGGAGCTGTTTTTT.

In its sample, this clonotype was seen many times. The genes are TRBV7-8 and TRBJ1-4, with D possibly TRBD1 on 5 matching bases. CDR1 is SGHVS, CDR2 FQNEAQ, per germline. V gave up 2 bases and J gave up 8 bases, with 18 bases separating them. This CDR3 comprises 16 residues. The CDR3 DNA reads as TGTGCCAGCAGCTTAAGATTTGGCGCGGGGGGAGAAAAACTGTTTTTT. Amino acids: CASSLRFGAGGEKLFF.

This clonotype was observed a few times. The chain is built from TRBV7-8 and TRBJ2-5; tentative D call: TRBD2 (6 bases). V lost 1 base and J lost 5, with 17 bases in between. Germline V gene lookup returns CDR1 SGHVS and CDR2 FQNEAQ. The CDR3 loop spans 16 amino acids. The CDR3 reads CASSLDSSEVWETQYF. For the CDR3, the DNA is TGTGCCAGCAGCTTAGACTCTAGCGAGGTTTGGGAGACCCAGTACTTC.

Many counts were recorded for this clonotype. This chain joins TRBV4-3 and TRBJ1-3; D is uncertain. This CDR3 has 14 residues. Germline V lookup: CDR1 LGHNA, CDR2 YSLEER. Trimming cost V 4 bases and J 0 bases, with 7 bases left between them. Here the CDR3 reads CASSPGPSGNTIYF. The DNA of the CDR3 is TGCGCCAGCAGCCCCGGCCCCTCTGGAAACACCATATATTTT.

This clonotype appeared once. The V and J genes are TRBV9 and TRBJ1-1; maybe TRBD1 (6 bases). The CDR3 is made up of 15 amino acids. V dropped 4 bases and J dropped 10 bases, with 23 bases sitting between them. The germline CDR1 and CDR2 sequences are SGDLS and YYNGEE. This CDR3 is CASSPGSTGPPAAFF. CDR3 nucleotide sequence: TGTGCCAGCAGCCCGGGATCAACAGGGCCCCCTGCAGCTTTCTTT.

To note about this clonotype: A much larger clone lies one base from this, so it may be a read error. This is likely a read error, given that the CDR3 carries no conserved phenylalanine or tryptophan at its end. The chain combines TRBV20-1 with TRBJ2-7; tentatively, D is TRBD1 (5 bases). Germline assignment: CDR1 DFQATT and CDR2 SNEGSKA (reference sequence). The CDR3 has 15 amino acids. V was clipped by 3 bases and J by 0 bases, with 15 bases between them. The CDR3 DNA reads as TGCAGTGCTAGGGGGCCTACTGGCACCTCCTACGAGCAGTACTCC. Protein product: CSARGPTGTSYEQYS.

The table lists this clonotype with many counts. This chain uses TRBV5-6 with TRBJ1-1; no firm D call. CDR1 SGHDT and CDR2 YYEEEE come from the germline V gene. With 5 bases removed from V and 2 bases from J, the gap between germline ends came to 10 bases. The CDR3 covers 13 residues. In nucleotides, the CDR3 is TGTGCCAGCAGTACAGTAGAAAACACTGAAGCTTTCTTT. Protein: CASSTVENTEAFF.

A note on this clonotype: This may come from a read error, since a much larger clone is one base off. The rearrangement links TRBV7-6 to TRBJ2-3; tentative D call: TRBD2 (5 bases). The V end lost 7 bases, the J end lost 2 bases, and 22 bases lay between the germline ends. Germline-derived CDR1 and CDR2 are SGHVS and FNYEAQ. This CDR3 has 17 residues. The CDR3 bases are TGTGCCAGCAATCCAAGACCGATCGGGGTGGACACAGATACGCAGTATTTT. Translating it yields CASNPRPIGVDTDTQYF.

The gene calls are TRBV19 and TRBJ2-1; no firm D call. V was pared by 3 bases and J by 5 bases, with 14 bases between. Per the germline V gene, CDR1 is LNHDA and CDR2 is SQIVND (reference sequence). The CDR3 spans 15 residues. The chain's CDR3 is CASSMTQGNHNEQFF. For the CDR3, the DNA is TGTGCCAGTAGTATGACCCAAGGGAATCACAATGAGCAGTTCTTC. The whole variable domain, filled in from reference TRBV19 and TRBJ2-1, reads DGGITQSPKYLFRKEGQNVTLSCEQNLNHDAMYWYRQDPGQGLRLIYYSQIVNDFQKGDIAEGYSVSREKKESFPLTVTSAQKNPTAFYLCASSMTQGNHNEQFFGPGTRLTVL.

This clonotype was seen repeatedly, ten times or more. The chain employs TRBV7-9 and TRBJ1-2, with D tentatively TRBD1 (6 bases). The CDR3 length is 16 residues. V gave up 5 bases and J gave up 8 bases, with 24 bases separating them. From germline, CDR1 is SEHNR and CDR2 FQNEAQ (reference sequence). In nucleotides, the CDR3 is TGTGCCAGCAGCCCCCCGGAGGGGGTAACCACCAAGGGCTACACCTTC. Its protein is CASSPPEGVTTKGYTF.

A remark on this clonotype: Given a much more abundant clone one base away, this may be a read error. The CDR3 sequence is CASRLSLTSALEAFF. In DNA form, the CDR3 reads TGTGCCAGCCGACTGAGTTTGACCAGCGCCCTTGAAGCTTTCTTT. The V call is TRBV27, the J call TRBJ1-1, with no clear D. The V end was cut by 8 bases, the J end by 7 bases, with 23 bases between. Germline CDR1 reads MNHEY; CDR2 reads SMNVEV (reference sequence). The CDR3 totals 15 residues.

The chain employs TRBV5-4 and TRBJ2-7; 7 nucleotides agree with TRBD1. V lost 3 bases and J lost 5; bases outside the gene matches: 8. This CDR3 is built from 14 residues. Germline V CDR1 and CDR2: SGHNT, YYREEE (reference sequence). CDR3 DNA: TGTGCCAGCAGCTCCCTAGGGGGCCGGAACGAGCAGTACTTC. It yields the protein CASSSLGGRNEQYF.

This clonotype came up many times. The chain combines TRBV10-3 with TRBJ2-3; no reliable D call. With 2 bases removed from V and 0 bases from J, the gap between germline ends came to 9 bases. Looked up from germline, CDR1 is ENHRY and CDR2 is SYGVKD. CDR3 length: 15 amino acids. CDR3 DNA: TGTGCCATCAGTGAGGGCTACTCTAGCACAGATACGCAGTATTTT. This translates into CAISEGYSSTDTQYF.

This clonotype was picked up many times. V usage is TRBV6-2 or TRBV6-3 and J usage is TRBJ2-7; no firm D call. Trimming cost V 3 bases and J 3 bases, with 15 bases left between them. Germline V CDR1 and CDR2: MNHEY, SVGEGT. This CDR3 spans 15 amino acids. CDR3 sequence reads: CASSYHLGPHYEQYF. CDR3 nucleotides: TGTGCCAGCAGTTATCACCTGGGCCCCCACTACGAGCAGTACTTC.

This clonotype was detected ten times or more. V and J are TRBV4-1 and TRBJ2-1; unclear D gene. The length of the CDR3 is 14 residues. Trimming took off 1 base at V and 4 bases at J, with 8 bases between the two ends. Germline V lookup: CDR1 MGHRA, CDR2 YSYEKL. CDR3 in amino acids: CASSQVNQYNEQFF. The CDR3 DNA is TGCGCCAGCAGCCAAGTAAACCAATACAATGAGCAGTTCTTC.

This clonotype showed up many times. CDR3 protein: CASSFRTGLGNTGELFF. CDR3 in DNA: TGTGCCAGCAGTTTCCGGACAGGGCTTGGGAACACCGGGGAGCTGTTTTTT. V usage is TRBV28 and J usage is TRBJ2-2; 8 bases align to TRBD1. The CDR3 runs to 17 residues. Germline V CDR1 and CDR2: MDHEN, SYDVKM. The V segment lost 3 bases and the J segment 1 base; nucleotides outside the gene matches: 7.

In its sample, this clonotype was seen many times. The CDR3 loop reads CASSGSGITEAFF. CDR3 bases: TGTGCCAGCAGTGGGTCAGGGATCACTGAAGCTTTCTTT. The chain links TRBV27 to TRBJ1-1; tentative D call: TRBD1 (5 bases). The CDR3 has 13 amino acids. The ends were cut back, 5 bases at V and 4 bases at J, with 11 bases in the middle. Germline values: CDR1 MNHEY, CDR2 SMNVEV (reference sequence).

This clonotype has ten or more counts. This chain uses TRBV29-1 with TRBJ2-7, with TRBD2 matching 7 bases. The germline CDR1 and CDR2 sequences are SQVTM and ANQGSEA. The CDR3 has 14 amino acids. V lost 6 bases, J lost 3 bases, and 11 bases stayed unmatched. Here the CDR3 reads CSVGAGEVFYEQYF. The CDR3 coding sequence is TGCAGCGTCGGGGCGGGAGAGGTATTCTACGAGCAGTACTTC.

This clonotype was counted a few times. The rearrangement links TRBV5-5 to TRBJ1-1, with no clear D. Deletions cut 1 base from V and 2 bases from J, with 3 bases between. The CDR3 is made up of 12 amino acids. Germline CDR1 reads SGHKS; CDR2 reads YYEKEE (reference sequence). As DNA, the CDR3 is TGTGCCAGCAGCTTGTTCAACACTGAAGCTTTCTTT. Its protein is CASSLFNTEAFF.

This clonotype was detected ten times or more. The V and J genes are TRBV13 and TRBJ2-2; D gene ambiguous. Trimming removed 5 bases at V and 5 bases at J, with 6 bases between. The CDR3 runs to 12 residues. CDR1 is PRHDT and CDR2 is FYEKMQ in the germline V gene (reference sequence). In DNA form, the CDR3 reads TGTGCCAGCAGCCTCAGGACCGGGGAGCTGTTTTTT. Translating it yields CASSLRTGELFF.

This clonotype was observed a few times. The rearrangement links TRBV27 to TRBJ2-3; the D is unclear. The V gene's germline CDR1 is MNHEY and CDR2 SMNVEV (reference sequence). This CDR3 has 11 amino acids. V dropped 7 bases and J dropped 9 bases, with 11 bases sitting between them. The CDR3 spells CASKVGRTQYF. The CDR3 bases are TGTGCCAGCAAGGTTGGTCGCACGCAGTATTTT.